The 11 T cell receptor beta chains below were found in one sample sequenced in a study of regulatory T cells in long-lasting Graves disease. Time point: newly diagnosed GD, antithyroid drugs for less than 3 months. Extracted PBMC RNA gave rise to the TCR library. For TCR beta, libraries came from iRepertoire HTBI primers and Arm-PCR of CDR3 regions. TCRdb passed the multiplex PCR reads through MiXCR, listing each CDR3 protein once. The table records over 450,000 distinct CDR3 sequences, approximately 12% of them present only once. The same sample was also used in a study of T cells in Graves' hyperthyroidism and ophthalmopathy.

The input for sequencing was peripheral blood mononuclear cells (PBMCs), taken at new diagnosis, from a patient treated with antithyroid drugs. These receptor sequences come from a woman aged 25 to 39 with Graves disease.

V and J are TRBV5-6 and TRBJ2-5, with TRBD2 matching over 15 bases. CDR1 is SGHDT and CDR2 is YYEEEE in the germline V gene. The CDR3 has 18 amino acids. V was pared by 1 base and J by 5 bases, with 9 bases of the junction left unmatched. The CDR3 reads CASSLLGLAGGPLETQYF. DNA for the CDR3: TGTGCCAGCAGCTTGCTCGGACTAGCGGGAGGGCCGTTGGAGACCCAGTACTTC.

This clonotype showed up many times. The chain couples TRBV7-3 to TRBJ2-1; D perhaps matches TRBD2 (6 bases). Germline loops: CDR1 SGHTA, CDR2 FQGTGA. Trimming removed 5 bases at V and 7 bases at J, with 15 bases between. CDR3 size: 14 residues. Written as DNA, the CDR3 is TGTGCCAGCAGCCGAGGACACGGGAGTAATGAGCAGTTCTTC. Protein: CASSRGHGSNEQFF.

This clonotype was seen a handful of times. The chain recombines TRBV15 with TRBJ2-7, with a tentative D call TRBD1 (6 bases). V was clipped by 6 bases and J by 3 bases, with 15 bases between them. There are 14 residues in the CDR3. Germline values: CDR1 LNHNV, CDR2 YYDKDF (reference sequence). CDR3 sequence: CATSLGTIGYEQYF. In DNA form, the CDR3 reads TGTGCCACCAGTCTCGGGACAATAGGCTACGAGCAGTACTTC. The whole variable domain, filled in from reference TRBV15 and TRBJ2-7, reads DAMVIQNPRYQVTQFGKPVTLSCSQTLNHNVMYWYQQKSSQAPKLLFHYYDKDFNNEADTPDNFQSRRPNTSFCFLDIRSPGLGDTAMYLCATSLGTIGYEQYFGPGTRLTVT.

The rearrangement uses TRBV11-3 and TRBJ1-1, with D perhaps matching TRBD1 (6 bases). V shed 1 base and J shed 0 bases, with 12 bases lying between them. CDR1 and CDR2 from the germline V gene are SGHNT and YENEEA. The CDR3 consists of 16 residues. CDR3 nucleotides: TGTGCCAGCAGCTTAGCTGGGACAAGTATGAACACTGAAGCTTTCTTT. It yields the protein CASSLAGTSMNTEAFF.

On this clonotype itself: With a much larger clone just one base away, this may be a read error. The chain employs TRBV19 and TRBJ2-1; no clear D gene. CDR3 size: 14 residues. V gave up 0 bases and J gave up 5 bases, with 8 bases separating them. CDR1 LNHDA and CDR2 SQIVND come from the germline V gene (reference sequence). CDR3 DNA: TGTGCCAGTAGTATAGAGAACTACAACAATGAGCAGTTCTTC. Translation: CASSIENYNNEQFF.

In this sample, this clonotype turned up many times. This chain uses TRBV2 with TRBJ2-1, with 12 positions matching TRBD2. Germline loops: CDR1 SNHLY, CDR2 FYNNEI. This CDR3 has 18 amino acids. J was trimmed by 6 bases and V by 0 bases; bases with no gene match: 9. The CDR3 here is CASSEAMASGRAANEQFF. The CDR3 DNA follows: TGTGCCAGCAGTGAAGCTATGGCTAGCGGGAGGGCCGCCAATGAGCAGTTCTTC.

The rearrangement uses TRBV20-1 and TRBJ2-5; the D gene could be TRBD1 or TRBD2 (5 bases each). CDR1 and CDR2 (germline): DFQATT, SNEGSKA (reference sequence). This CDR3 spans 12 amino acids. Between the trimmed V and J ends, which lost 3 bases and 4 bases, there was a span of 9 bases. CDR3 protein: CSASRGAETQYF. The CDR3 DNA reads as TGCAGTGCTAGTAGGGGAGCAGAGACCCAGTACTTC.

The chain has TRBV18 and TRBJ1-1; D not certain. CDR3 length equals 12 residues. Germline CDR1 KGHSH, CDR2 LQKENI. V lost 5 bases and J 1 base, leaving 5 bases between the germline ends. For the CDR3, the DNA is TGTGCCAGCTCAAAGGGGAACACTGAAGCTTTCTTT. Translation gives CASSKGNTEAFF.

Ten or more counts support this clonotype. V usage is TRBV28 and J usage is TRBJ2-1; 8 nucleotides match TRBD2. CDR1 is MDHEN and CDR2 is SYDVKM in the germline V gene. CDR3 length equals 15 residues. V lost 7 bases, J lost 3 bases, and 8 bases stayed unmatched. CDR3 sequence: CASIDGGEGYNEQFF. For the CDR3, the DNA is TGTGCCAGCATTGACGGGGGGGAGGGCTACAATGAGCAGTTCTTC.

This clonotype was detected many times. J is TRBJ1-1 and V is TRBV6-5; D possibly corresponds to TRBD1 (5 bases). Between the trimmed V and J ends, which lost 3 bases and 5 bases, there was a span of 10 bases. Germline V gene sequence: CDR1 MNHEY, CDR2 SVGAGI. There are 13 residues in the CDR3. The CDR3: CASSYAGETEAFF. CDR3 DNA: TGTGCCAGCAGTTATGCGGGGGAAACTGAAGCTTTCTTT.

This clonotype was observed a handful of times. In nucleotides, the CDR3 is TGTGCCAGCAGCTTAGAGCCCCTCCATGAGCAGTTCTTC. Residues: CASSLEPLHEQFF. The chain couples TRBV7-9 to TRBJ2-1; D call uncertain. The CDR3 runs to 13 residues. Trimming left V 1 base short and J 8 bases short, with 9 bases between. CDR1 and CDR2 (germline): SEHNR, FQNEAQ (reference sequence).